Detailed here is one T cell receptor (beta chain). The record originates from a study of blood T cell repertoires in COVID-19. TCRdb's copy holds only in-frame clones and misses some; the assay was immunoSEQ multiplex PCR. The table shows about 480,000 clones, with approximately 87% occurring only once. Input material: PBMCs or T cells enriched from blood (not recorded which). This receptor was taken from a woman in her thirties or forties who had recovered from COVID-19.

CDR3 sequence (DNA): TGTGCCAGTAGTTCCGGGACTAGCGGCAAGAAGCAGTTCTTC. Its translation is CASSSGTSGKKQFF. The J gene is TRBJ2-1, the V gene TRBV19; 11 bases line up with TRBD2. Germline values: CDR1 LNHDA, CDR2 SQIVND (reference sequence). The CDR3 runs to 14 residues. V trimming: 5 bases; J trimming: 11 bases; junction bases outside the gene matches: 8.